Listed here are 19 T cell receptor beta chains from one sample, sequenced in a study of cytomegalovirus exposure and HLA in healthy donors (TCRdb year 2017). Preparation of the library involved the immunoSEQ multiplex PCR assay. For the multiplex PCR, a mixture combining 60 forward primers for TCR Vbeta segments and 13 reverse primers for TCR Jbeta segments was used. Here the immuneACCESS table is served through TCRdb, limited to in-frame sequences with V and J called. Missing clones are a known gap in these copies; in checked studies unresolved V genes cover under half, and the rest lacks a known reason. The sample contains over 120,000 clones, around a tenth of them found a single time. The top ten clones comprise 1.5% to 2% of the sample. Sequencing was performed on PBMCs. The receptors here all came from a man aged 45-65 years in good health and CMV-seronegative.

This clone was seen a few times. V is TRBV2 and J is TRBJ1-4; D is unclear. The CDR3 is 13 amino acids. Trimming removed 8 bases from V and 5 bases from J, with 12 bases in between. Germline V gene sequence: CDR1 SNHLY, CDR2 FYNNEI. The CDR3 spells CASRSGRNEKLFF. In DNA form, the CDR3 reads TGTGCCAGCCGAAGTGGGCGAAATGAAAAACTGTTTTTT.

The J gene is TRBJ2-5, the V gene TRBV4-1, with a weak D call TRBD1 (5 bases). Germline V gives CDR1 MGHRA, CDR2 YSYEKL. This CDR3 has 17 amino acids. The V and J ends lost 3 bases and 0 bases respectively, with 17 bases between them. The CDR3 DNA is TGCGCCAGCAGCCACCACAGACAGAACCTTTACCAAGAGACCCAGTACTTC. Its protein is CASSHHRQNLYQETQYF.

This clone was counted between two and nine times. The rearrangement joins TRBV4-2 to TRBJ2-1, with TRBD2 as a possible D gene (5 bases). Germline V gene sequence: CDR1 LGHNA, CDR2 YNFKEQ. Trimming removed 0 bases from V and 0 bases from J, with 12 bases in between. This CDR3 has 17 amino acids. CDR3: CASSQETGTSSYNEQFF. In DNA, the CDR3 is TGTGCCAGCAGCCAAGAGACGGGAACAAGCTCCTACAATGAGCAGTTCTTC.

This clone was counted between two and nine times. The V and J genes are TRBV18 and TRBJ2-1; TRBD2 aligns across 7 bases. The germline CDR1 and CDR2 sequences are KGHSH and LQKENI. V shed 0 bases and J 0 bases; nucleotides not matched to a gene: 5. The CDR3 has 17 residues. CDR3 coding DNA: TGTGCCAGCTCACCACCGGGAGGGGCTGACTCCTACAATGAGCAGTTCTTC. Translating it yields CASSPPGGADSYNEQFF.

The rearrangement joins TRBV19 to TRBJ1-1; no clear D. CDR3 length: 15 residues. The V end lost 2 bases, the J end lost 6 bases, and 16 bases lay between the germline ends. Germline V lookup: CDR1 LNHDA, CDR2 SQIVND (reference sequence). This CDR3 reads CASSIIEGVRPEAFF. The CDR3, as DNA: TGTGCCAGTAGTATAATTGAGGGTGTCCGCCCTGAAGCTTTCTTT.

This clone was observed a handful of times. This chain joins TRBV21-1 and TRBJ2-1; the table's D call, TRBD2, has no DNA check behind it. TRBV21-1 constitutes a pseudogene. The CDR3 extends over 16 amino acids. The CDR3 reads CAPKRRGSYSNNEQFF. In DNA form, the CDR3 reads TGTGCACCAAAACGGCGGGGTAGTTATTCGAACAATGAGCAGTTCTTC.

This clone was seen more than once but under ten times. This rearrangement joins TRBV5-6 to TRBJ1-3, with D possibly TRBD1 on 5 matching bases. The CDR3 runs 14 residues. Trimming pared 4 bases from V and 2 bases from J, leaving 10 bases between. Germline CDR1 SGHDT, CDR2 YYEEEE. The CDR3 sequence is CASSPRGAGNTIYF. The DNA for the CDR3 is TGTGCCAGCAGCCCTCGGGGGGCTGGAAACACCATATATTTT. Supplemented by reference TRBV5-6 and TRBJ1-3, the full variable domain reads DAGVTQSPTHLIKTRGQQVTLRCSPKSGHDTVSWYQQALGQGPQFIFQYYEEEERQRGNFPDRFSGHQFPNYSSELNVNALLLGDSALYLCASSPRGAGNTIYFGEGSWLTVV.

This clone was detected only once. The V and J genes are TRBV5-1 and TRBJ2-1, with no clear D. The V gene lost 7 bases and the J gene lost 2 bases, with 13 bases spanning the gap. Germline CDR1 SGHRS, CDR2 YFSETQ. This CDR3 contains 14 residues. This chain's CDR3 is CASRTERTYNEQFF. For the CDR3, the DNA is TGCGCCAGCCGCACAGAACGGACCTACAATGAGCAGTTCTTC.

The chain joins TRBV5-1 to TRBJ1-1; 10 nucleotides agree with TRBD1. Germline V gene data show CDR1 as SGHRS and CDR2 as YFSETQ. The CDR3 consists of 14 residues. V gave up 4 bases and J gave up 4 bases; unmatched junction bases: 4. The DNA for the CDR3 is TGCGCCAGCAGCGGGACAGGGGAATTCACTGAAGCTTTCTTT. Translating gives CASSGTGEFTEAFF.

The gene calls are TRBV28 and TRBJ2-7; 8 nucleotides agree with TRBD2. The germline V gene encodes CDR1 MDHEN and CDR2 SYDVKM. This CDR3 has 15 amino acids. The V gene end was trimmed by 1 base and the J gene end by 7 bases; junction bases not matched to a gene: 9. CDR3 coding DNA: TGTGCCAGCAGTTTATTGGGGGGCGGGAGGAGGGAGCAGTACTTC. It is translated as CASSLLGGGRREQYF.

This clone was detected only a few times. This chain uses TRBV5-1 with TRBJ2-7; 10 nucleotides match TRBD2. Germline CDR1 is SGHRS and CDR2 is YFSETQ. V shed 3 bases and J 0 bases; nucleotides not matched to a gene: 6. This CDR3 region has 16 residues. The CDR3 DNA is TGCGCCAGCAGCTCCGGGACTAGCGCATACTCCTACGAGCAGTACTTC. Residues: CASSSGTSAYSYEQYF.

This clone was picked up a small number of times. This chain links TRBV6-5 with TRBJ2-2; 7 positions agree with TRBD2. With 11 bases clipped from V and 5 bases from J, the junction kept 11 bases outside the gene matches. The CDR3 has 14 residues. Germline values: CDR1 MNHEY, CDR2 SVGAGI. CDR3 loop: CAALGAGDTGELFF. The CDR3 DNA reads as TGTGCCGCGCTCGGGGCGGGAGATACCGGGGAGCTGTTTTTT.

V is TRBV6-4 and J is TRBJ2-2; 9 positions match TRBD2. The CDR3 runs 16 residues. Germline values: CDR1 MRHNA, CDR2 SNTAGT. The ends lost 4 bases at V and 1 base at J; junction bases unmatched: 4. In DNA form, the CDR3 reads TGTGCCAGCAGTGCCGTTAGCGGGGGGAACACCGGGGAGCTGTTTTTT. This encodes CASSAVSGGNTGELFF.

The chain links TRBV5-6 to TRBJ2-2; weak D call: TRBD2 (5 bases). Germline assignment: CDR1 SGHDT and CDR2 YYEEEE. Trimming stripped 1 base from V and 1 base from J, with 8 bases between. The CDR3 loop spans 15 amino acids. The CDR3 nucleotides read TGTGCCAGCAGCTTGCCGGGATGGAACACCGGGGAGCTGTTTTTT. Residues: CASSLPGWNTGELFF.

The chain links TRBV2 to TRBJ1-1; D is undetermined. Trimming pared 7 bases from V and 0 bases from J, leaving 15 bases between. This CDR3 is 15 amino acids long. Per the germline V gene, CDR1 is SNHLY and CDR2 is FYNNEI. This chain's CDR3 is CASKPAGVMNTEAFF. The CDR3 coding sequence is TGTGCCAGCAAGCCAGCCGGGGTCATGAACACTGAAGCTTTCTTT.

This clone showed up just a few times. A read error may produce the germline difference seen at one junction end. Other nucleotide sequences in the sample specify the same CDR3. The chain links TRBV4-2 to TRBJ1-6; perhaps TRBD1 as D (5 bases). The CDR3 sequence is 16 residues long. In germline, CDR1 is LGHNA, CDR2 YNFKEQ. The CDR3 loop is CASSPRGGEGNSPLHF. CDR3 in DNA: TGTGCCAGCAGCCCCCGCGGGGGGGAGGGTAATTCACCCCTACACTTT.

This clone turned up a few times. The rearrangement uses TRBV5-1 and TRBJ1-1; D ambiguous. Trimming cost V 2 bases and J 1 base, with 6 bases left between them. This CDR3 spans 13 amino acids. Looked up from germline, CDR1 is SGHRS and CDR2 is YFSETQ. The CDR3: CASSFGQNTEAFF. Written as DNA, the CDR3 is TGCGCCAGCAGCTTTGGCCAGAACACTGAAGCTTTCTTT. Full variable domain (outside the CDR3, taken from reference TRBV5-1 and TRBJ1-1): KAGVTQTPRYLIKTRGQQVTLSCSPISGHRSVSWYQQTPGQGLQFLFEYFSETQRNKGNFPGRFSGRQFSNSRSEMNVSTLELGDSALYLCASSFGQNTEAFFGQGTRLTVV.

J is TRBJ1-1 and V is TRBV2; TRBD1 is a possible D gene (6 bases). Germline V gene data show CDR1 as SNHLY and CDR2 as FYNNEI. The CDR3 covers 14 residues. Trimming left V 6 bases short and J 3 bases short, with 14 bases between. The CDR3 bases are TGTGCCAGCAGGGCGGACAGTTCGGACACTGAAGCTTTCTTT. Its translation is CASRADSSDTEAFF.

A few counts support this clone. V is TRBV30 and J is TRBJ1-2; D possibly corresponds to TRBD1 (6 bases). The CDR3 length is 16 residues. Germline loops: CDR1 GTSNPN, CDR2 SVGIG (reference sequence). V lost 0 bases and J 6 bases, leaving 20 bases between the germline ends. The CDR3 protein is CAWSVHTPTGRHGYTF. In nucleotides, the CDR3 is TGTGCCTGGAGTGTTCACACTCCTACAGGGCGGCATGGCTACACCTTC. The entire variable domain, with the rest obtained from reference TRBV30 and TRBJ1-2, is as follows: SQTIHQWPATLVQPVGSPLSLECTVEGTSNPNLYWYRQAAGRGLQLLFYSVGIGQISSEVPQNLSASRPQDRQFILSSKKLLLSDSGFYLCAWSVHTPTGRHGYTFGSGTRLTVV.